This TCR beta chain was obtained from a study of shared clonotypes between healthy human individuals (dated by TCRdb to about 2020). Regarding the research as a whole: A few men and two women, aged 18 to 49 years, made up the cohort. The study deeply sequenced blood TCR repertoires of five healthy adults to estimate repertoire size and the extent of clonotype sharing between individuals. Leukapheresis yielded between about 0.85 and 9.5 billion PBMCs per donor. For each donor, three plates each were used for CD4 naive and CD4 memory, two plates were used for CD8 naive, and one plate was used for CD8 memory. To increase sequencing depth and limit assay-specific biases, different laboratories used diverse techniques to prepare libraries and sequence TCR repertoires.

Using the deep immunoSEQ assay, multiplex PCR amplified TCR CDR3 regions from genomic DNA. Genomic DNA extracted from each cell subset was distributed evenly over all wells of several immunoSEQ 96-well plates, and each plate served as one replicate. For sorted subsets, roughly 200 ng of genomic DNA, equivalent to roughly 30,000 T cell genomes, went into each replicate PCR. Purified libraries were quantified with a Qubit 3.0 fluorometer, sized on a Bioanalyzer 2100, and re-quantified with the KAPA Library Quantification kit. Every immunoSEQ 96-well plate was sequenced on a dedicated single-read 150-cycle Illumina NextSeq 550 flow cell. The paper's processing steps were these. Because only junctional sequences without quality scores were contained in the immunoSEQ output, filtering matching that applied to full-length reads could not be performed. To assign V/J genes and CDR3, sequences were annotated using PyIR, a Python wrapper for IgBLAST v1.9, with IMGT germline references. Reads were filtered out if the reads had weak V/J assignments (E-value above 1e-6), no CDR3, stop codons, out-of-frame junctions, or ambiguous translated residues. V3J clonotypes were defined by identical inferred V gene, J gene, and CDR3 amino acid sequence. The percentage overlap between two repertoires was calculated by dividing the number of shared unique clonotypes by the size of the smaller repertoire. Three approaches were used to assess repertoire richness: RTK rarefaction, the Chao1 estimator, and Recon v2.1 estimates of unobserved clonotypes. Generation probabilities for all TCRbeta clonotypes obtained by the gDNA method from a handful of donors were computed using OLGA. TCRdb took over this immuneACCESS table, retaining in-frame rearrangements with V and J assigned. Such tables are incomplete; in checked studies, under half of the missing clones stem from an unresolved V gene, and the remainder is unexplained. D and trimming were read from the DNA, whereas the V and J calls and clone size are those reported in that table. The sample has about 110,000 clones on record, about 72% of them singletons. Approximately 25% of the sample belongs to the ten largest clones.

A word on this clone: This receptor's antigen is unknown. The record has no base qualities; no much larger clone is one base away.

What the authors observed across the whole study: Compared with non-shared clonotypes, clonotypes shared by all four sorted-subset donors had higher generation probabilities. Because the study included only a small number of donors, the genetic and exposure-history diversity represented was limited. When a handful of donors were compared, the shared fraction of clonotypes was about 5.4% for naive CD4, 3.5% to 4% for naive CD8, 2.3% for memory CD4, and 0.35% to 0.4% for memory CD8. Incomplete sequencing was indicated by rarefaction of sorted-subset datasets, despite the large sequencing depth. Pairwise subsampling led to the expectation that sequencing depth would affect the degree of clonotype sharing among donors. Larger estimated clonotype richness was generally found for naive subsets than for memory subsets. Only blood was sampled, and tissue TCR repertoires likely differ from those in blood.

The germline V gene encodes CDR1 MNHNS and CDR2 SASEGT. Compared with germline, V lacks 8 bases and J lacks 3 bases; bases without a gene match: 2. The CDR3 covers 13 residues, taking in both the cysteine and the phenylalanine. CDR3 DNA only is kept here, 39 bases in frame from base 1. The donors were healthy, HIV-negative adults who had no recently reported acute infections or vaccinations. Every donor was a Caucasian adult residing in Nashville, Tennessee, USA. The CD8 memory samples were a combination of magnetically selected CD45RO+ cells and CCR7-negative CD45RA+ effector memory (TemRA) cells. Blood was collected by leukapheresis, and PBMCs were isolated by Ficoll-Histopaque density gradient centrifugation and then cryopreserved in liquid nitrogen vapor phase. Analytical flow cytometry was used to check the purity and quantity of every magnetically sorted T cell population. Genomic DNA was isolated from every sorted fraction and measured by UV absorbance on a Nanodrop 2000c.

The receptor's source is a woman in her twenties or thirties in good health. The chain links TRBV6-1 with TRBJ2-5; 11 bases in the junction line up with TRBD2. The sample consisted of memory CD8+ T cells sorted from blood. The label giving this sample's cell subset or site can be read as: CD45RO+ cells pooled with CCR7-negative TemRA cells. The nucleotide sequence reads as follows: TGTGCCAGCGAACTAGCGGGAGAAGAGACCCAGTACTTC. Translated, it gives CASELAGEETQYF.